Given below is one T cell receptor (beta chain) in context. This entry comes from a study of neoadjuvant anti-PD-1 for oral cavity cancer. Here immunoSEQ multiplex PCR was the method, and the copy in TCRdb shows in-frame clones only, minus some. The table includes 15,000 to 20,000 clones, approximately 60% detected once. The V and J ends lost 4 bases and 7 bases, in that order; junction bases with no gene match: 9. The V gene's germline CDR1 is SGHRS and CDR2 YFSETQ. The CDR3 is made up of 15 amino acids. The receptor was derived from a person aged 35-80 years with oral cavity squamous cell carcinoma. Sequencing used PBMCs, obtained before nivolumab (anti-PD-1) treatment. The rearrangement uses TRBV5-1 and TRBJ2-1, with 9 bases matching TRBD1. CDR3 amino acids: CASSLTGGAQNEQFF. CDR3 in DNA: TGCGCCAGCAGCCTTACAGGGGGCGCACAGAATGAGCAGTTCTTC.